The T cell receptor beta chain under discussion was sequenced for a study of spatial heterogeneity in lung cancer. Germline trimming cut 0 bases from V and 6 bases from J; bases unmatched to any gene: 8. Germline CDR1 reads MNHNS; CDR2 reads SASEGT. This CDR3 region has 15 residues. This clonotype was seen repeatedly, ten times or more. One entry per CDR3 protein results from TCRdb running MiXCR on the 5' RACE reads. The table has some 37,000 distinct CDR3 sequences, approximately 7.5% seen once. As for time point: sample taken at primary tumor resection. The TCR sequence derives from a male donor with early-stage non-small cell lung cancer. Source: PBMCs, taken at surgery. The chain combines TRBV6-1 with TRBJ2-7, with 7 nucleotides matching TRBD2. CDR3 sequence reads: CASSEAAGGSFEQYV. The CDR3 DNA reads TGTGCCAGCAGTGAAGCGGCCGGCGGGAGCTTCGAGCAGTACGTC.